This T cell receptor (beta chain) was found in a study of T cells after yellow fever vaccination. Across the whole study: Low-cell-number fractions were prepared with SMART-Seq v4 Ultra Low Input.

The CDR3 is 12 residues long. V lost 2 bases to trimming and J lost 4 bases, with 6 bases between them. The study, taken as a whole, reports: Most clones from primary vaccination were detected again post-booster (around 96% CD4, roughly 91% CD8). CD4 and CD8 compartments shared a small share of clonotypes.

This clonotype was seen a few times. The antigen remains unidentified. For TCR, cDNA came from 5'RACE template switching, which added a universal primer site and UMIs. TCRdb ran MiXCR on the 5' RACE reads and lists one entry per CDR3 protein. The table includes 280,000 or so distinct CDR3 sequences, under 9% detected once. The sequence was collected from a man in his late teens or twenties who received the YFV17D yellow fever vaccine. The specimen comprised CD4+ T cells sorted from PBMCs, sampled 5 days after the yellow fever booster vaccination. The chain joins TRBV12-3 or TRBV12-4 to TRBJ2-7, with D unresolved. The CDR3 loop reads CASSLNRYEQYV. The CDR3 nucleotides are TGTGCCAGCAGTTTAAATCGTTACGAGCAGTACGTC.